This TCR beta chain was sequenced in a study of CD8 T cells in Susac syndrome. RNA in amounts of roughly 0.5 to 1 ug was reverse transcribed with random hexamers. TCR beta CDR3 was amplified by immunoSEQ covering 54 Vbeta and 13 Jbeta. TCRdb reanalysed the immunoSEQ multiplex PCR reads using MiXCR and keeps one entry per CDR3 protein. The data hold about 210,000 distinct CDR3 sequences, with approximately 95% observed a single time. CD8+ and CD4+ blood T cells underwent TCR beta sequencing. Source material: CD4+ T cells from PBMCs. The clonotype was recovered from a human donor with multiple sclerosis.

The CDR3 region has the DNA TGCGCCAGCAGCTTGCCAGGGCCTAACACCGGGGAGCTGTTTTTT. Amino acid sequence: CASSLPGPNTGELFF. The V and J genes are TRBV5-1 and TRBJ2-2; possibly TRBD1 for D (5 bases). V was shortened by 1 base and J by 2 bases, with 9 bases between the two germline ends. Germline V gives CDR1 SGHRS, CDR2 YFSETQ. The CDR3 is 15 amino acids.